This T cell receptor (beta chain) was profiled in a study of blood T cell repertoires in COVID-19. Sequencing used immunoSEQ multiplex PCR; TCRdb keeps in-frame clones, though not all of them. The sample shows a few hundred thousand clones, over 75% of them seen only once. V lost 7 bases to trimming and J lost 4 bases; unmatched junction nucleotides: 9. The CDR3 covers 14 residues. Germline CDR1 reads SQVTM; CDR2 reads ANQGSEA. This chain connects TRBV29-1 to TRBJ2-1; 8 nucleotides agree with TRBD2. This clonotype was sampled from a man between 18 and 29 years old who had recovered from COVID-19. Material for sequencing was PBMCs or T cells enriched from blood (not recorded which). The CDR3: CSGDLGLVYNEQFF. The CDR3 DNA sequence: TGCAGCGGCGACTTGGGACTAGTGTACAATGAGCAGTTCTTC.